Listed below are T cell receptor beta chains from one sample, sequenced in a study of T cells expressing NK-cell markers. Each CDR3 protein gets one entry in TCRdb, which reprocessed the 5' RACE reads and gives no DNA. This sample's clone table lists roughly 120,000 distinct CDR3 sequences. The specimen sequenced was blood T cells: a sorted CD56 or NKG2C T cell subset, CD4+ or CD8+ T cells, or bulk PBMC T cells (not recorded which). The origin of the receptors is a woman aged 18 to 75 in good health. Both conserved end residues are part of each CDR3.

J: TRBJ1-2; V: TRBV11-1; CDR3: CASSSPTGGGGYTF
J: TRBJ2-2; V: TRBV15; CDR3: CATSPRDRVSIAGELFF
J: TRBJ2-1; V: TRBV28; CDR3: CASSFDNEQFF
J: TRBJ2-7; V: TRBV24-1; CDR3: CATSPAWYEQYF
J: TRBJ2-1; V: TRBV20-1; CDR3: CSARLGRTYNEQFF
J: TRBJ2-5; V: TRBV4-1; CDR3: CASSHFVGTGQETPYF
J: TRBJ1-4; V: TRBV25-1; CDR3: CASRSGEKLFF
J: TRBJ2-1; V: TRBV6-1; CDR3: CASRRPGLANNEQFF
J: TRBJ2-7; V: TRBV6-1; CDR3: CAGGQVDEQYF
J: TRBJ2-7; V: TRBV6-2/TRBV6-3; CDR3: CASSYSIGSAQYEQYF
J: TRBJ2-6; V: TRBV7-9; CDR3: CASSLSGYGANVLTF
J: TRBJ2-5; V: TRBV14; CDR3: CASSQDNPSGGETQCF
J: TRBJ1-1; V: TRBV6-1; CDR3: CASSPGQENTEAFF
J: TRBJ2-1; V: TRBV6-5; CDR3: CASSYGGPSYNEQFF
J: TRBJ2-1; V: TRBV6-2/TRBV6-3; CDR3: CASSYANEQFF
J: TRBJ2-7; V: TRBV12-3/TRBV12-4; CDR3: CASSLDRVGPYF
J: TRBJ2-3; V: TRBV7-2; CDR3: CASRLSGGITDTQYF
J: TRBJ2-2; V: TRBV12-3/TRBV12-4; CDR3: CASSPPGGGEAGELFF
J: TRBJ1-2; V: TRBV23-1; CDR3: CAVKQGAADGYTF
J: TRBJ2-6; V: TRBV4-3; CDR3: CASSQIQGTGANVLTF
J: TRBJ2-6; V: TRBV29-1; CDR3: CSVEDGDPPAVLTF
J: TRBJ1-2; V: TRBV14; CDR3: CASSQVARLGRLYYGYTF
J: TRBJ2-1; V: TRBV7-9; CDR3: CASSYPPGLAAYNEQFF
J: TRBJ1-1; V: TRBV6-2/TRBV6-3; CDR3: CASSYSAGRTEAFF
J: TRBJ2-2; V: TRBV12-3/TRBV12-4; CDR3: CASIIGGRGTGELFF